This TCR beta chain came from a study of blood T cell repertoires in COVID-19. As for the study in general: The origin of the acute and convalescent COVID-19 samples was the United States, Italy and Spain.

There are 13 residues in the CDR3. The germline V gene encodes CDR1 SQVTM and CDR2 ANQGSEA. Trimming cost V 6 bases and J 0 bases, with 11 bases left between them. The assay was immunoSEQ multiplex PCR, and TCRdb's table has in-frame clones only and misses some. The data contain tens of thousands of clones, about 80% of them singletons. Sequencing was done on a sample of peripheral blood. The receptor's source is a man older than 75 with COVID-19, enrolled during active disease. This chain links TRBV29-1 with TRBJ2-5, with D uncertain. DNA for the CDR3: TGCAGCGTGAGATTACCCAACCAAGAGACCCAGTACTTC. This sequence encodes CSVRLPNQETQYF. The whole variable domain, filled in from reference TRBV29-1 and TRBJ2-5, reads SAVISQKPSRDICQRGTSLTIQCQVDSQVTMMFWYRQQPGQSLTLIATANQGSEATYESGFVIDKFPISRPNLTFSTLTVSNMSPEDSSIYLCSVRLPNQETQYFGPGTRLLVL.